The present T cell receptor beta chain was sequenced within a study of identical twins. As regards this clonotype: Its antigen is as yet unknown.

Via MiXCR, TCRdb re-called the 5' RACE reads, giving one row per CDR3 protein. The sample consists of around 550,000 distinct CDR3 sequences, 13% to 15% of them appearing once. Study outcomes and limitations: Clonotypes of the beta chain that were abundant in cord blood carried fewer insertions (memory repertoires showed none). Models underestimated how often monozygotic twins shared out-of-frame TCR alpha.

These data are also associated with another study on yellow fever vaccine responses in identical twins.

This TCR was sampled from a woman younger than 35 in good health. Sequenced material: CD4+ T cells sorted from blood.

The CDR3 loop is CASSLAVLSTDTQYF. CDR3 coding DNA: TGTGCCAGCAGTCTCGCGGTCCTCAGCACAGATACGCAGTATTTT. The J gene is TRBJ2-3, the V gene TRBV12-3 or TRBV12-4; D is unresolved. There are 15 residues in the CDR3. V was clipped by 5 bases and J by 0 bases, with 12 bases between them.